The 19 T cell receptor beta chains listed next were all sequenced from one sample in a study of T cell responses to AZD1222 COVID-19 vaccine. Libraries were prepared by immunoSEQ multiplex PCR; TCRdb keeps only in-frame clonotypes and omits some of them. The sample includes approximately 270,000 clones, about 94% seen only once; the top ten take approximately 0.52%. Sample: peripheral blood, taken 28 days after the second AZD1222 dose. These receptors were taken from an adult who received the AZD1222 COVID-19 vaccine.

The chain uses TRBV2 and TRBJ1-6; 7 bases are shared with TRBD1. Germline V gene sequence: CDR1 SNHLY, CDR2 FYNNEI. The V gene end was trimmed by 3 bases and the J gene end by 15 bases; junction bases not matched to a gene: 2. The CDR3 consists of 11 residues. CDR3 region: CASSEAGGLHF. In DNA form, the CDR3 reads TGTGCCAGCAGTGAGGCAGGGGGCCTCCACTTT.

The chain uses TRBV28 and TRBJ1-6; no clear D. Germline values: CDR1 MDHEN, CDR2 SYDVKM. Trimming left V 4 bases short and J 4 bases short, with 11 bases between. This CDR3 region has 15 residues. The CDR3 loop is CASSSDAPYNSPLHF. Written as DNA, the CDR3 is TGTGCCAGCAGTTCGGACGCACCGTATAATTCACCCCTCCACTTT. The variable domain in full, completed from reference TRBV28 and TRBJ1-6, reads DVKVTQSSRYLVKRTGEKVFLECVQDMDHENMFWYRQDPGLGLRLIYFSYDVKMKEKGDIPEGYSVSREKKERFSLILESASTNQTSMYLCASSSDAPYNSPLHFGNGTRLTVT.

The chain employs TRBV4-2 and TRBJ2-2, with unresolved D. Trimming took off 2 bases at V and 2 bases at J, with 9 bases between the two ends. This CDR3 contains 15 residues. CDR1 is LGHNA, CDR2 YNFKEQ, per germline. CDR3 loop: CASSQLGPNTGELFF. As DNA, the CDR3 is TGTGCCAGCAGCCAACTGGGTCCCAACACCGGGGAGCTGTTTTTT.

The rearrangement links TRBV27 to TRBJ1-6; maybe TRBD1 (6 bases). Germline V gene data show CDR1 as MNHEY and CDR2 as SMNVEV (reference sequence). Trimming pared 5 bases from V and 2 bases from J, leaving 13 bases between. The CDR3 contains 16 residues. The CDR3 is CASSDWGGPYNSPLHF. The CDR3 region has the DNA TGTGCCAGCAGTGACTGGGGGGGCCCCTATAATTCACCCCTCCACTTT.

The chain has TRBV4-1 and TRBJ2-1; 7 nucleotides line up with TRBD2. The CDR3 sequence is 16 residues long. Per germline, CDR1 MGHRA and CDR2 YSYEKL. The V segment lost 4 bases and the J segment 2 bases; nucleotides outside the gene matches: 8. The CDR3 nucleotides read TGCGCCAGCAGCCCCCTTGGCCTAGCGGCCTACAATGAGCAGTTCTTC. Translating it yields CASSPLGLAAYNEQFF.

This sequence joins TRBV16 and TRBJ1-2; D unresolved. This CDR3 comprises 16 residues. Trimming shortened V by 0 bases and J by 7 bases, and 18 bases separated the two germline ends. Germline CDR1 and CDR2: KGHSY and FQNENV. The CDR3 nucleotides are TGTGCCAGCAGCCAATCATGGAGGACTCCAGATGCTGGCTACACCTTC. Translating it yields CASSQSWRTPDAGYTF.

The chain links TRBV9 to TRBJ2-1; D gene unclear. V lost 0 bases and J lost 5, with 6 bases in between. CDR1 is SGDLS, CDR2 YYNGEE, per germline. This CDR3 has 13 amino acids. The CDR3 DNA follows: TGTGCCAGCAGCGTAGCGACCGACAATGAGCAGTTCTTC. The encoded protein is CASSVATDNEQFF.

This rearrangement joins TRBV6-2 or TRBV6-3 to TRBJ2-7; D is possibly TRBD1 or TRBD2 (5 bases each). CDR1 MNHEY and CDR2 SVGEGT come from the germline V gene. V was cut by 0 bases and J by 6 bases, with 18 bases left in between. This CDR3 spans 16 amino acids. For the CDR3, the DNA is TGTGCCAGCAGTTACTCGATACCCGGGGCCGGGGCCGAGCAGTACTTC. Protein: CASSYSIPGAGAEQYF.

This chain links TRBV5-4 with TRBJ1-2; tentative D call: TRBD1 (6 bases). The germline V gene encodes CDR1 SGHNT and CDR2 YYREEE (reference sequence). This CDR3 is 14 amino acids long. Trimming cost V 4 bases and J 2 bases, with 12 bases left between them. The CDR3 DNA is TGTGCCAGCAGCCAGCAGGGGCAGAACTATGGCTACACCTTC. Translated, it gives CASSQQGQNYGYTF.

This clone was observed a single time. The chain is built from TRBV28 and TRBJ2-2, with a tentative D call TRBD2 (5 bases). Trimming left V 6 bases short and J 1 base short, with 12 bases between. This CDR3 spans 15 amino acids. Per germline, CDR1 MDHEN and CDR2 SYDVKM. The CDR3 coding sequence is TGTGCCAGCAGCCCACCCGGGATGAACACCGGGGAGCTGTTTTTT. This codes for CASSPPGMNTGELFF.

The chain carries TRBV28 and TRBJ1-4; 9 positions match TRBD1. V lost 2 bases, J lost 9 bases, and 7 bases stayed unmatched. Per the germline V gene, CDR1 is MDHEN and CDR2 is SYDVKM. This CDR3 has 15 amino acids. Here the CDR3 DNA reads TGTGCCAGCAGTTTAGGGGACAGGGTTGAGAAAAAACTGTTTTTT. Amino acids: CASSLGDRVEKKLFF.

The rearrangement links TRBV10-3 to TRBJ1-3, with D unresolved. Germline V CDR1 and CDR2: ENHRY, SYGVKD. V lost 4 bases to trimming and J lost 2 bases, with 9 bases between them. CDR3 length: 14 residues. DNA for the CDR3: TGTGCCATCAGTGGGGCAGATACTGGAAACACCATATATTTT. It is translated as CAISGADTGNTIYF.

The chain links TRBV3-1 (or the pseudogene TRBV3-2) to TRBJ2-1; TRBD2 is a possible D gene (6 bases). The CDR3 runs 16 residues. The germline gives CDR1 LGHDT, CDR2 YNNKEL (reference sequence). V lost 4 bases, J lost 3 bases, and 16 bases lay in between. The CDR3 DNA sequence: TGTGCCAGCAGCCGGGGAGGACCACCTGACTACAATGAGCAGTTCTTC. It specifies CASSRGGPPDYNEQFF.

This chain uses TRBV28 with TRBJ2-3; TRBD1 agrees at 9 bases. Unmatched junction bases numbered 5, after V lost 2 bases and J lost 2 bases. The CDR3 has 16 residues. CDR1 MDHEN and CDR2 SYDVKM come from the germline V gene. The CDR3 sequence: CASSLLRDRVTDTQYF. The CDR3 nucleotides read TGTGCCAGCAGTTTACTTAGGGACAGGGTCACAGATACGCAGTATTTT.

The chain has TRBV11-2 and TRBJ1-4, with D possibly TRBD1 on 5 matching bases. V was clipped by 3 bases and J by 6 bases, with 11 bases between them. Per the germline V gene, CDR1 is SGHAT and CDR2 is FQNNGV. The CDR3 has 14 residues. CDR3 sequence: CASSFSGQYEKLFF. CDR3 sequence (DNA): TGTGCCAGCAGCTTCTCTGGACAATATGAAAAACTGTTTTTT.

This chain links TRBV6-1 with TRBJ1-6; D is uncertain. Germline CDR1 is MNHNS and CDR2 is SASEGT. Trimming stripped 7 bases from V and 9 bases from J, with 19 bases between. The CDR3 sequence is 15 residues long. The CDR3 DNA reads TGTGCCAGCACCTCCCGTGGTATTCCTTCTTCACCCCTCCACTTT. Residues: CASTSRGIPSSPLHF.

The V call is TRBV5-5, the J call TRBJ2-1; 10 bases line up with TRBD2. Trimming cost V 4 bases and J 4 bases; bases outside gene matches: 8. Germline V gives CDR1 SGHKS, CDR2 YYEKEE (reference sequence). The length of the CDR3 is 16 residues. The chain's CDR3 is CASSIHLAGEYNEQFF. The CDR3 nucleotides are TGTGCCAGCAGCATCCATCTAGCGGGAGAGTACAATGAGCAGTTCTTC.

This clone was seen just once. The rearrangement uses TRBV5-4 and TRBJ2-5; D perhaps matches TRBD1 (6 bases). The CDR3 covers 15 residues. Germline V gene lookup returns CDR1 SGHNT and CDR2 YYREEE (reference sequence). Trimming removed 4 bases at V and 5 bases at J, with 18 bases between. The CDR3, as DNA: TGTGCCAGCAGCCGTCGGGTGGGGGCCGGGGAGACCCAGTACTTC. This translates into CASSRRVGAGETQYF.

The chain combines TRBV29-1 with TRBJ1-1, with 8 bases fitting TRBD1. V shed 8 bases, J shed 4 bases, and the junction held 3 bases outside the gene matches. The germline V gene has CDR1 SQVTM and CDR2 ANQGSEA. The CDR3 has 11 residues. Here the CDR3 DNA reads TGCAGCACTGGACAGGGCACTGAAGCTTTCTTT. It codes for CSTGQGTEAFF.